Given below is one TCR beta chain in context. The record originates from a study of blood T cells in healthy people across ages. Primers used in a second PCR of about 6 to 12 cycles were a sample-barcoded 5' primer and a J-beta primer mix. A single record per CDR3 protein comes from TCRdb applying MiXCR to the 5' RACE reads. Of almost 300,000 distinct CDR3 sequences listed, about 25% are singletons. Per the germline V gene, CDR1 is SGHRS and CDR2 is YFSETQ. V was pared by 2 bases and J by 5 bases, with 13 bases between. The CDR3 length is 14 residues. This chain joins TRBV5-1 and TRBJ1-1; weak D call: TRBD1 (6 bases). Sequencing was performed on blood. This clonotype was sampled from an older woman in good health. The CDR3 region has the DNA TGCGCCAGCAGCTTTGCAGGGGCGGGGACTGAAGCTTTCTTT. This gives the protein CASSFAGAGTEAFF.